These 15 T cell receptor beta chains were sequenced from one sample in a study of T-cell reconstitution after alpha-beta-depleted transplantation in children. Construction of the TCRbeta library involved unique molecular identifiers. TCRdb recomputed calls from the PCR reads with MiXCR, one row per CDR3 protein. The sample lists around 960,000 distinct CDR3 sequences; roughly 29% were seen once. Sample: PBMCs, mostly from graft donor cells, taken 360 days after TCRalphabeta/CD19-depleted stem cell transplant. All receptors derive from a boy under two years old who had a stem cell transplant for SCID, so the T cells may come from the graft donor.

This clonotype was seen a handful of times. This chain connects TRBV25-1 to TRBJ2-3; TRBD1 matches 7 bases. J was trimmed by 6 bases and V by 6 bases; bases with no gene match: 9. CDR1 and CDR2 (germline): MGHDK, SYGVNS. The CDR3 runs to 14 residues. The CDR3 DNA follows: TGTGCCAGCAGCCGGACAGGCGACCCGGATACGCAGTATTTT. This gives the protein CASSRTGDPDTQYF.

The V and J genes are TRBV5-4 and TRBJ1-1; D is perhaps TRBD1 (6 bases). This CDR3 region has 14 residues. Trimming stripped 1 base from V and 5 bases from J, with 12 bases between. Germline CDR1 is SGHNT and CDR2 is YYREEE (reference sequence). The CDR3 spells CASSLTWRGTEAFF. CDR3 sequence (DNA): TGTGCCAGCAGCTTGACGTGGAGGGGGACTGAAGCTTTCTTT.

In its sample, this clonotype was seen a few times. V and J are TRBV7-9 and TRBJ1-1; D is ambiguous. The CDR3 spans 12 residues. Germline CDR1 is SEHNR and CDR2 is FQNEAQ (reference sequence). V lost 6 bases, J lost 1 base, and 6 bases lay in between. CDR3 coding DNA: TGTGCCAGCAGAGGATCGAACACTGAAGCTTTCTTT. Translating it yields CASRGSNTEAFF.

The rearrangement joins TRBV7-2 to TRBJ2-4; 7 bases fit TRBD1. With V trimmed by 2 bases and J by 7 bases, 2 bases remained unmatched. Germline loops: CDR1 SGHTA, CDR2 FQGNSA. This CDR3 has 13 residues. In nucleotides, the CDR3 is TGTGCCAGCAGCTTAATCAGGGGGAACATTCAGTACTTC. Translated, it gives CASSLIRGNIQYF.

V and J are TRBV12-3 or TRBV12-4 and TRBJ2-1; 9 bases match TRBD2. This CDR3 comprises 17 residues. V lost 6 bases, J lost 2 bases, and 11 bases stayed unmatched. CDR3 amino acids: CASRNPGERGAYNEQFF. The CDR3 coding sequence is TGTGCCAGCAGGAACCCTGGGGAGCGGGGGGCCTACAATGAGCAGTTCTTC.

This clonotype was counted only a few times. The CDR3 loop reads CASSQDKQHSPLHF. The CDR3 DNA is TGTGCCAGCAGCCAAGATAAGCAGCATTCACCCCTCCACTTT. This sequence joins TRBV4-2 and TRBJ1-6, with D uncertain. V was clipped by 0 bases and J by 8 bases, with 8 bases between them. Germline CDR1 LGHNA, CDR2 YNFKEQ. The CDR3 consists of 14 residues.

The chain uses TRBV29-1 and TRBJ1-5; no definite D call. Germline V gene sequence: CDR1 SQVTM, CDR2 ANQGSEA. The CDR3 runs 13 residues. V was shortened by 6 bases and J by 1 base, with 10 bases between the two germline ends. Here the CDR3 DNA reads TGCAGCGTGAGGGAAGGGAGCAATCAGCCCCAGCATTTT. The encoded protein is CSVREGSNQPQHF.

The V and J genes are TRBV5-1 and TRBJ1-2, with D possibly TRBD1 on 5 matching bases. CDR1 and CDR2 (germline): SGHRS, YFSETQ. Trimming stripped 1 base from V and 4 bases from J, with 14 bases between. CDR3 length: 15 residues. CDR3 region: CASSLSGRVGYGYTF. DNA of the CDR3: TGCGCCAGCAGCTTGAGTGGCAGGGTCGGCTATGGCTACACCTTC.

V is TRBV5-1 and J is TRBJ2-5; a possible D gene is TRBD1 (5 bases). This CDR3 has 16 amino acids. V lost 0 bases and J 1 base, leaving 13 bases between the germline ends. Germline-derived CDR1 and CDR2 are SGHRS and YFSETQ. The CDR3 region has the DNA TGCGCCAGCAGCTTGGCCCGAACAGGTCCCCAAGAGACCCAGTACTTC. It is translated as CASSLARTGPQETQYF.

The chain employs TRBV28 and TRBJ2-2, with 11 positions matching TRBD2. Germline CDR1 reads MDHEN; CDR2 reads SYDVKM. The V and J ends lost 6 bases and 12 bases, in that order; junction bases with no gene match: 9. The CDR3 has 14 amino acids. CDR3 DNA sequence: TGTGCCAGCAGACGCGTTAGCGGGGGGGTTAAGCTGTTTTTT. Its protein product is CASRRVSGGVKLFF.

The chain links TRBV12-3 or TRBV12-4 to TRBJ2-4; the match to TRBD1 covers 8 bases. This CDR3 comprises 18 residues. The J segment lost 2 bases and the V segment lost 5 bases, leaving 14 bases of the junction unmatched. The CDR3 spells CASSPGTGRGLTKNIQYF. Written as DNA, the CDR3 is TGTGCCAGCAGTCCAGGGACAGGTCGAGGCCTAACCAAAAACATTCAGTACTTC.

This clonotype was seen only a few times. V usage is TRBV7-6 and J usage is TRBJ1-1; D is undetermined. Germline V gene lookup returns CDR1 SGHVS and CDR2 FNYEAQ. V was cut by 5 bases and J by 7 bases, with 17 bases left in between. The CDR3 has 14 amino acids. The CDR3 DNA follows: TGTGCCAGCAGCCCGGAAGGACCAGAGAATGAAGCTTTCTTT. Residues: CASSPEGPENEAFF.

This clonotype was recorded a few times. The chain couples TRBV28 to TRBJ2-2; D is possibly TRBD2 (5 bases). Deletions cut 6 bases from V and 5 bases from J, with 25 bases between. The CDR3 totals 18 residues. The germline V gene encodes CDR1 MDHEN and CDR2 SYDVKM. CDR3 nucleotide sequence: TGTGCCAGCAGCCCTGCGGGTAGGCGAAGAGGGCCGACCGGGGAGCTGTTTTTT. Residues: CASSPAGRRRGPTGELFF. The whole variable domain, filled in from reference TRBV28 and TRBJ2-2, reads DVKVTQSSRYLVKRTGEKVFLECVQDMDHENMFWYRQDPGLGLRLIYFSYDVKMKEKGDIPEGYSVSREKKERFSLILESASTNQTSMYLCASSPAGRRRGPTGELFFGEGSRLTVL.

This chain links TRBV5-1 with TRBJ2-3; D uncertain. Germline lookup yields CDR1 SGHRS and CDR2 YFSETQ. Trimming cost V 3 bases and J 5 bases, with 10 bases left between them. The CDR3 is 13 amino acids. CDR3 region: CASSSRKLDTQYF. Here the CDR3 DNA reads TGCGCCAGCAGCTCACGGAAGCTAGATACGCAGTATTTT. Filled out from reference TRBV5-1 and TRBJ2-3, the complete variable domain reads KAGVTQTPRYLIKTRGQQVTLSCSPISGHRSVSWYQQTPGQGLQFLFEYFSETQRNKGNFPGRFSGRQFSNSRSEMNVSTLELGDSALYLCASSSRKLDTQYFGPGTRLTVL.

The gene calls are TRBV2 and TRBJ1-1; unclear D gene. The CDR3 runs to 12 residues. Germline CDR1 is SNHLY and CDR2 is FYNNEI. Trimming cost V 8 bases and J 7 bases, with 14 bases left between them. The DNA for the CDR3 is TGTGCCAGCGGTAATAGGGCCCATGAAGCTTTCTTT. It is translated as CASGNRAHEAFF.